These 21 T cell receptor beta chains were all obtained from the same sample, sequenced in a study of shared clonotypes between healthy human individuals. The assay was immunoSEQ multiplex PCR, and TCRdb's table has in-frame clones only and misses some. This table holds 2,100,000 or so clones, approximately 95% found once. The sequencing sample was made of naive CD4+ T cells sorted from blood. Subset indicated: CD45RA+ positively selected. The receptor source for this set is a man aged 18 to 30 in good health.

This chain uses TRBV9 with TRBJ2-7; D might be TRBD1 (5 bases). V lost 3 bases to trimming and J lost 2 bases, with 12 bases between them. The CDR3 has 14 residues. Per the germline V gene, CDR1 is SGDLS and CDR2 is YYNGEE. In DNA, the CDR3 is TGTGCCAGCAGCGAAGCAGGGAAAACCTACGAGCAGTACTTC. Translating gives CASSEAGKTYEQYF.

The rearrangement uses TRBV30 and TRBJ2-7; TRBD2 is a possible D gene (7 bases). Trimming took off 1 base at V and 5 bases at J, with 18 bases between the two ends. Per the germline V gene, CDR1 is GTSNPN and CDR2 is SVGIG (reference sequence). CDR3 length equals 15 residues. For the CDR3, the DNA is TGTGCCTGGAGTGGCCAAGGGGGGGCCGTTGACGAGCAGTACTTC. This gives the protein CAWSGQGGAVDEQYF.

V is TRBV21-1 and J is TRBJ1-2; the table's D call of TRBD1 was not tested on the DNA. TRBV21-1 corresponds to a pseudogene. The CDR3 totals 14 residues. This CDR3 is CASSRDRGWGGYTF. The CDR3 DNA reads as TGTGCCAGCAGCAGAGACAGGGGTTGGGGCGGCTACACCTTC.

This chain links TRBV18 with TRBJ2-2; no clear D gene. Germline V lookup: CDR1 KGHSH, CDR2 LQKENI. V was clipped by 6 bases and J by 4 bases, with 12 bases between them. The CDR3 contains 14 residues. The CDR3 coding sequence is TGTGCCAGCTCCCCGACCCAGGCCACCGGGGAGCTGTTTTTT. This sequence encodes CASSPTQATGELFF.

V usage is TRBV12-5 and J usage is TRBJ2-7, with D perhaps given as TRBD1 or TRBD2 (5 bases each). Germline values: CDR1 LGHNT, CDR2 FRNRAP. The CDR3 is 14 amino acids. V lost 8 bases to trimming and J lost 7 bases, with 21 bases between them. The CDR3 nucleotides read TGTGCTAGTTCGAGGGGTGAAGTTCCTGAGGAGCAGTACTTC. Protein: CASSRGEVPEEQYF.

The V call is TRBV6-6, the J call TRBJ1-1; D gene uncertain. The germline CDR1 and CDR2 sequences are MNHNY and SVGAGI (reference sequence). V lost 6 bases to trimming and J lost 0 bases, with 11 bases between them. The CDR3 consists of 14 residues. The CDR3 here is CASSPQLMNTEAFF. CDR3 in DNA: TGTGCCAGCAGCCCACAGCTCATGAACACTGAAGCTTTCTTT.

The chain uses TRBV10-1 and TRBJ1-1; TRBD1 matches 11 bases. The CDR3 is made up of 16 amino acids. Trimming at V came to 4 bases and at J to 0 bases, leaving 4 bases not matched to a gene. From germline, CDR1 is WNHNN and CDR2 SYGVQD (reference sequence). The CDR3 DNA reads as TGCGCCAGCAGTGGGGGGACAGGGGGAATGAACACTGAAGCTTTCTTT. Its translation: CASSGGTGGMNTEAFF.

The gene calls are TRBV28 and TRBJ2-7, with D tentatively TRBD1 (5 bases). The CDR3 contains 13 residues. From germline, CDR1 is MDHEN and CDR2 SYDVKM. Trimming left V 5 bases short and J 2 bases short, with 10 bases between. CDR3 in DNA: TGTGCCAGCAGTCCCGACAGAGCCTACGAGCAGTACTTC. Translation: CASSPDRAYEQYF.

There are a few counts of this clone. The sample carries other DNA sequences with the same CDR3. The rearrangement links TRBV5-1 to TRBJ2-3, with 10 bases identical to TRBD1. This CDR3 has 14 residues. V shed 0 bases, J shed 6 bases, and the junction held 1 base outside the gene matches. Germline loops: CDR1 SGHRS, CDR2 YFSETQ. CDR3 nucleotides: TGCGCCAGCAGCTTGGGACAGGGGGCGGATACGCAGTATTTT. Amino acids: CASSLGQGADTQYF. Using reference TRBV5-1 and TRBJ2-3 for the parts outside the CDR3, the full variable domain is KAGVTQTPRYLIKTRGQQVTLSCSPISGHRSVSWYQQTPGQGLQFLFEYFSETQRNKGNFPGRFSGRQFSNSRSEMNVSTLELGDSALYLCASSLGQGADTQYFGPGTRLTVL.

The chain's CDR3 is CASRISGPQPYEQYF. The CDR3 DNA reads TGTGCCAGTAGAATCTCCGGGCCACAACCCTACGAGCAGTACTTC. The chain carries TRBV19 and TRBJ2-7; D remains unclear. CDR3 size: 15 residues. Trimming left V 6 bases short and J 2 bases short, with 17 bases between. Germline V CDR1 and CDR2: LNHDA, SQIVND (reference sequence).

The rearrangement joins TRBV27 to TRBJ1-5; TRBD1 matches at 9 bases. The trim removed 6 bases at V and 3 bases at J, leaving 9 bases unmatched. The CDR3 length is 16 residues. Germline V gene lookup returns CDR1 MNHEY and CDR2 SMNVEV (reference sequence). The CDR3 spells CASRIQGARDNQPQHF. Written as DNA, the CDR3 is TGTGCCAGCAGAATACAGGGGGCAAGGGACAATCAGCCCCAGCATTTT.

The CDR3 region is CASNTVGSGNTIYF. As DNA, the CDR3 is TGTGCCAGCAATACGGTTGGCTCTGGAAACACCATATATTTT. This chain connects TRBV28 to TRBJ1-3; no reliable D call. The germline gives CDR1 MDHEN, CDR2 SYDVKM. V lost 7 bases and J 0 bases, leaving 10 bases between the germline ends. This CDR3 has 14 amino acids.

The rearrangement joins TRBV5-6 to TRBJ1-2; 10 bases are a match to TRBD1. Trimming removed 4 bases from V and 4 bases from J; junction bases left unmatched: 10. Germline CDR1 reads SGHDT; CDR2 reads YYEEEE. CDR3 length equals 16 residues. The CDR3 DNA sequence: TGTGCCAGCAGCCTGTCCGGGACAGGGGTAGGCTATGGCTACACCTTC. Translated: CASSLSGTGVGYGYTF.

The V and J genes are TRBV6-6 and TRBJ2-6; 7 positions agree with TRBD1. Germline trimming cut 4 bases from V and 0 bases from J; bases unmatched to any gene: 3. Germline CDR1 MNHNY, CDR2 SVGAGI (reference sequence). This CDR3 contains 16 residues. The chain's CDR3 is CASSSWTGSGANVLTF. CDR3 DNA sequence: TGTGCCAGCAGTTCATGGACAGGCTCTGGGGCCAACGTCCTGACTTTC.

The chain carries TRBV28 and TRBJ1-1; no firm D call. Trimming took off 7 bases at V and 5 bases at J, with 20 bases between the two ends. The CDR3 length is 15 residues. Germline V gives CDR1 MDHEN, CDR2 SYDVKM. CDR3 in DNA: TGTGCCAGCACCCGACCCTCTATAGCCCGGACTGAAGCTTTCTTT. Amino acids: CASTRPSIARTEAFF.

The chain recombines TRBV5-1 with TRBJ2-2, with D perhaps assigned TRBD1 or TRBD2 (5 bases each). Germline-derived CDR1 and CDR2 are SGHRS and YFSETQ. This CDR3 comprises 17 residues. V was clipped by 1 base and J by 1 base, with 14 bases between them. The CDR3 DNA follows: TGCGCCAGCAGCTTGCCTAGGGGCGCGGGGAACACCGGGGAGCTGTTTTTT. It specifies CASSLPRGAGNTGELFF.

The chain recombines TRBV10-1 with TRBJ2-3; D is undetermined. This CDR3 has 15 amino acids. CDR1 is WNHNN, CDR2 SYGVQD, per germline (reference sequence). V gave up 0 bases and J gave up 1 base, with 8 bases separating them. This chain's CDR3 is CASSESGWGTDTQYF. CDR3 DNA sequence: TGCGCCAGCAGTGAGTCAGGGTGGGGCACAGATACGCAGTATTTT.

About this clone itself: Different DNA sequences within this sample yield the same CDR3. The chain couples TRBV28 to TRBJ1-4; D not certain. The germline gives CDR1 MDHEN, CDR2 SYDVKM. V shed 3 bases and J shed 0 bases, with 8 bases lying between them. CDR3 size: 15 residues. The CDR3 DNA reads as TGTGCCAGCAGTTTTCGGCGGGCAACTAATGAAAAACTGTTTTTT. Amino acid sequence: CASSFRRATNEKLFF.

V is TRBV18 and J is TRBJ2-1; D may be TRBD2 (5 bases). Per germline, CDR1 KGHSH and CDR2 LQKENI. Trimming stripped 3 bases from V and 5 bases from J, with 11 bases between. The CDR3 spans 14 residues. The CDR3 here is CASSPRNGNNEQFF. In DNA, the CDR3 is TGTGCCAGCTCACCGAGGAACGGGAACAATGAGCAGTTCTTC.

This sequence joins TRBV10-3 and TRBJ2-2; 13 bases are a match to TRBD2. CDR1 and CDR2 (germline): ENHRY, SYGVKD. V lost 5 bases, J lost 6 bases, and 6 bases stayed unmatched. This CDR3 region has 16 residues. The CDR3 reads CAISWTSGSNPGELFF. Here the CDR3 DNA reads TGTGCCATCAGTTGGACTAGCGGGAGTAACCCCGGGGAGCTGTTTTTT.

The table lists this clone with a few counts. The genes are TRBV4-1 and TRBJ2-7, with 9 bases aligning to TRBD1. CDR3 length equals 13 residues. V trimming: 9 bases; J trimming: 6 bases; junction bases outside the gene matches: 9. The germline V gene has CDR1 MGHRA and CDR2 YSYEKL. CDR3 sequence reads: CASSSWDRVEQYF. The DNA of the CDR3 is TGCGCCAGTTCGTCCTGGGACAGGGTCGAGCAGTACTTC.